Following are 4 T cell receptor beta chains from one sample sequenced in a study of high-grade serous ovarian cancer treatment subgroups. Clones were sequenced by immunoSEQ multiplex PCR, and TCRdb holds only the in-frame ones, with some missing. Here the sample spans around 15,000 clones, less than 90% being singletons. Tumor tissue was taken before any definitive surgery or chemotherapy was given. The sample taken for sequencing was tumor tissue. These receptor sequences come from a human donor with high-grade serous ovarian cancer.

The chain links TRBV21-1 to TRBJ2-1; the D segment call TRBD1 is taken from the table without a DNA check. TRBV21-1 constitutes a pseudogene. CDR3 length: 17 residues. DNA for the CDR3: TGTGCCAGCAGCAAACGCCCAGGGGGCTCGTCCTACAATGAGCAGTTCTTC. It codes for CASSKRPGGSSYNEQFF.

J is TRBJ2-6 and V is TRBV6-5, with no clear D. The CDR3 loop spans 15 amino acids. The V and J ends lost 0 bases and 2 bases respectively, with 5 bases between them. Looked up from germline, CDR1 is MNHEY and CDR2 is SVGAGI. CDR3: CASSYSTAGANVLTF. The CDR3, as DNA: TGTGCCAGCAGTTACTCTACTGCTGGGGCCAACGTCCTGACTTTC.

The rearrangement joins TRBV7-9 to TRBJ2-5, with D perhaps matching TRBD1 or TRBD2 (6 bases each). The CDR3 has 15 residues. V was pared by 7 bases and J by 5 bases, with 20 bases between. Germline V gene data show CDR1 as SEHNR and CDR2 as FQNEAQ (reference sequence). CDR3 region: CASIWWGAPDETQYF. CDR3 DNA: TGTGCCAGCATCTGGTGGGGGGCGCCGGATGAGACCCAGTACTTC.

The V call is TRBV5-4, the J call TRBJ1-2; no reliable D call. The germline CDR1 and CDR2 sequences are SGHNT and YYREEE (reference sequence). The CDR3 sequence is 13 residues long. With 4 bases removed from V and 3 bases from J, the gap between germline ends came to 10 bases. The CDR3, as DNA: TGTGCCAGCAGCCCTGGCGGGTACTATGGCTACACCTTC. It codes for CASSPGGYYGYTF.